These T cell receptor beta chains were read from a single sample in a study of shared clonotypes between healthy human individuals. Only in-frame clones appear in the TCRdb table, and some are missing; sequencing was by immunoSEQ multiplex PCR. The sample has about 1,500,000 clones; roughly 96% are singletons. Sequences were obtained from naive CD4+ T cells sorted from blood. These receptor sequences come from a young man in good health. Each CDR3 is given with its conserved first and last residue. The order of the fields is J gene, D gene, V gene, clone size, CDR3 protein, CDR3 DNA. The D gene is left open where the match is weak. Clone size is stated in some rows and not others, as once, few, many or a class when expanded.

>TRBJ2-2|TRBD2|TRBV5-4|-
CASSSSGKYTGELFF
TGTGCCAGCAGCTCGAGCGGGAAATACACCGGGGAGCTGTTTTTT
>TRBJ2-1|TRBD1|TRBV19|-
CASSPRGTGTVSSYNEQFF
TGTGCCAGTAGTCCTCGGGGGACAGGAACGGTCAGCTCCTACAATGAGCAGTTCTTC
>TRBJ2-3|TRBD2|TRBV7-3|-
CASSLPGGGLAERTQYF
TGTGCCAGCAGCTTACCCGGAGGAGGACTAGCGGAACGTACGCAGTATTTT
>TRBJ1-2|-|TRBV6-1|-
CASSVQNYGYTF
TGTGCCAGCAGTGTACAGAACTATGGCTACACCTTC
>TRBJ1-3|-|TRBV9|once
CASSVGGAAVYTIYF
TGTGCCAGCAGCGTAGGGGGGGCAGCGGTATACACCATATATTTT
>TRBJ2-1|-|TRBV5-4|once
CASSLVGRLTSSEQFF
TGTGCCAGCAGCTTGGTGGGACGCTTGACCTCATCCGAGCAGTTCTTC
>TRBJ2-1|TRBD1|TRBV19|-
CASSSRDRVYNEQFF
TGTGCCAGTAGTAGCCGGGACAGGGTCTACAATGAGCAGTTCTTC
>TRBJ2-7|-|TRBV10-2|-
CASSEPMVPEQYF
TGCGCCAGCAGTGAGCCGATGGTTCCCGAGCAGTACTTC
>TRBJ2-1|TRBD2|TRBV9|-
CASSRSGTTYNEQFF
TGTGCCAGCAGCCGTAGCGGGACTACCTACAATGAGCAGTTCTTC
>TRBJ2-1|TRBD2|TRBV4-3|-
CASSQEGSGRYEQFF
TGCGCCAGCAGTCAAGAGGGAAGCGGGAGGTATGAGCAGTTCTTC
>TRBJ2-2|-|TRBV18|few
CASSPTPVGGELFF
TGTGCCAGCTCACCGACTCCAGTCGGCGGGGAGCTGTTTTTT
>TRBJ2-7|TRBD1|TRBV19|-
CASSIRTGTYEQYF
TGTGCCAGTAGTATTAGGACAGGGACCTACGAGCAGTACTTC
>TRBJ1-4|-|TRBV14|once
CASGPGATEKLFF
TGTGCCAGCGGGCCAGGGGCCACTGAAAAACTGTTTTTT